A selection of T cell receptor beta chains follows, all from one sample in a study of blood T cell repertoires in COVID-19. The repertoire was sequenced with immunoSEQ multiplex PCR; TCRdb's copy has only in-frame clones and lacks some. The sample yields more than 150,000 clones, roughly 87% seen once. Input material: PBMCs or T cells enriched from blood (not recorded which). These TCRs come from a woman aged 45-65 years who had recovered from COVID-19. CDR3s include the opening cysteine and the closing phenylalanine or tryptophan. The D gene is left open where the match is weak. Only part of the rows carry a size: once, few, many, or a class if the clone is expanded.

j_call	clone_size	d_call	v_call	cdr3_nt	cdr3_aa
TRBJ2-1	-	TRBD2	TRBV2	TGTGCCAGCAGCCGAATCCTGACTAGCGGGAGGACCATGAGCTCCTACAATGAGCAGTTCTTC	CASSRILTSGRTMSSYNEQFF
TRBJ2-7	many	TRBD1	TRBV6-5	TGTGCCAGCGTAAAGGACAGGGGGAGCGGGTACGAGCAGTACTTC	CASVKDRGSGYEQYF
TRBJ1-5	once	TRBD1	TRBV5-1	TGCGCCAGCAGCTTGGGGACAGGGGGCGAGCCCCAGCATTTT	CASSLGTGGEPQHF
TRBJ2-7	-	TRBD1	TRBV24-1	TGTGCCACTTCTCCAGGGGGCCACGAGCAGTACTTC	CATSPGGHEQYF
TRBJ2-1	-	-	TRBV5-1	TGCGCCAGCAGCTTGCCGGCAGGGTCAGATGAGCAGTTCTTC	CASSLPAGSDEQFF
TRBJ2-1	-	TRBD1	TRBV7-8	TGTGCCAGCAGCTTTAACAGGGGCCTAAGGGGCTCCTACAATGAGCAGTTCTTC	CASSFNRGLRGSYNEQFF
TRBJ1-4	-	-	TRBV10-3	TGTGCCACAAGAACGGAGGAATTTAATGAAAAACTGTTTTTT	CATRTEEFNEKLFF
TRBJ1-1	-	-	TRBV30	TGTGCCTGGAGTGGGGGCAAGAACACTGAAGCTTTCTTT	CAWSGGKNTEAFF
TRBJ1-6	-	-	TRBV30	TGTGCCTGGAGTGTACTCGGGAATTTGAAGAATTCACCCCTCCACTTT	CAWSVLGNLKNSPLHF
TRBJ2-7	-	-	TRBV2	TGTGCCAGCAGGGGGCTAGGGGGCTACGAGCAGTACTTC	CASRGLGGYEQYF
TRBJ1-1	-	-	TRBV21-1	TGTGCCAGCCTCAAATCAGGGGGGACAGCTGATCAGGCATTGAAGGCTTTCTTT	CASLKSGGTADQALKAFF
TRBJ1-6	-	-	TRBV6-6	TGTGCCAGCAGTCCGAATTTCAGATATCGCTCCTATAATTCACCCCTCCACTTT	CASSPNFRYRSYNSPLHF
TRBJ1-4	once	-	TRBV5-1	TGCGCCAGCACGGACAGCTCAACTAATGAAAAACTGTTTTTT	CASTDSSTNEKLFF
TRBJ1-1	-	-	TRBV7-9	TGTGCCAGCAGTCTGGGGAGAGGGAACGCTGAAGCTTTCTTT	CASSLGRGNAEAFF
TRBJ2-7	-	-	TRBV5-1	TGCGCCAGCAGCTTGGCCGGAGGGCGGGAGCAGTACTTC	CASSLAGGREQYF
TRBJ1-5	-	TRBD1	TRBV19	TGTGCCAGTACCATGGGGGACAGGGGCAATCAGCCCCAGCATTTT	CASTMGDRGNQPQHF
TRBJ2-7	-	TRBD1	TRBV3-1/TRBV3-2	TGTGCCAGCAGCCAAGCGCGGATCCGGGACAGGTCCTACGAGCAGTACTTC	CASSQARIRDRSYEQYF
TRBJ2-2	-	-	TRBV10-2	TGCGCCAGCAACTCCGGGTCGAACACCGGGGAGCTGTTTTTT	CASNSGSNTGELFF
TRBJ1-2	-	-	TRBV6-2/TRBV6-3	TGTGCCAGCAGTTATTATGAAATTCGAGGGAGGAACTATGGCTACACCTTC	CASSYYEIRGRNYGYTF
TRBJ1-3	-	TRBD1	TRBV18	TGTGCCAGCTCACCACGCCGGGACAGCTCAGGAAACACCATATATTTT	CASSPRRDSSGNTIYF
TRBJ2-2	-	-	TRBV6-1	TGTGCCAGCAGTGATAACAGGGCCACCGGGGAGCTGTTTTTT	CASSDNRATGELFF
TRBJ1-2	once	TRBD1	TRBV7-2	TGTGCCAGCAGCGACCAGGGGGCTCCTCTTGGCTATGGCTACACCTTC	CASSDQGAPLGYGYTF
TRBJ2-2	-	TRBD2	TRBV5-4	TGTGCCAGCAGCTTAGGCCTAGCGGGGGCCTACGGCGGGGAGCTGTTTTTT	CASSLGLAGAYGGELFF
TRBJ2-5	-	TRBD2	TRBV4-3	TGCGCCAGCAGCCAAGAGGCAAGAGGACGGTCCGGGGGGTCCCAGTACTTC	CASSQEARGRSGGSQYF
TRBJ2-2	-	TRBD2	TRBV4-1	TGCGCCAGCAGCCACCTAGCGGGAAAGGGCACCGGGGAGCTGTTTTTT	CASSHLAGKGTGELFF
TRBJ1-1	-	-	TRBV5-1	TGCGCCAGCAGCTTGGCTGTGGGGCTTAACACTGAAGCTTTCTTT	CASSLAVGLNTEAFF
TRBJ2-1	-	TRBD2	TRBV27	TGTGCCAGCAGTTTAATTGGGACTACAGACTACAATGAGCAGTTCTTC	CASSLIGTTDYNEQFF
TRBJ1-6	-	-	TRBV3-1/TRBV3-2	TGTGCCAGCAGCCAAGGGACCGGGGAAAGACCCCTCCACTTT	CASSQGTGERPLHF
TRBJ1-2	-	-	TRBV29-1	TGCAGCGTTCGGGATGAGGCTGCCCCTAACTATGGCTACACCTTC	CSVRDEAAPNYGYTF
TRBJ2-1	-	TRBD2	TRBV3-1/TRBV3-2	TGTGCCAGCAGCCCAATAGGGACTAGCGGGATGTTCTTC	CASSPIGTSGMFF
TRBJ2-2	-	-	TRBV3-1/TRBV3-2	TGTGCCAGCAGCCAGATGGGAGGCTACACCGGGGAGCTGTTTTTT	CASSQMGGYTGELFF
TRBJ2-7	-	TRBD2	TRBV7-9	TGTGCCAGCAGCTTAGAATGGGGCATGACTAGCGGGAAGGTCGAGCAGTACTTC	CASSLEWGMTSGKVEQYF
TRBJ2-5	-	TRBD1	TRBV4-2	TGTGCCAGCAGCCAAGACGAAACGACAGGGCCTCAAGAGACCCAGTACTTC	CASSQDETTGPQETQYF
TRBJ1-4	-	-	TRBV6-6	TGTGCCAGCAGTTACTGGGCCCCGAATGAAAAACTGTTTTTT	CASSYWAPNEKLFF
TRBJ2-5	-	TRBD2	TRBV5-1	TGCGCCAGCAGCTTGACTGGACTAGCGGGAATGGGAGAGACCCAGTACTTC	CASSLTGLAGMGETQYF
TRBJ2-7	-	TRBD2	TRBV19	TGTGCCAGTAGCGAAATCGGACTAGCGGGAGGCAGCTACGAGCAGTACTTC	CASSEIGLAGGSYEQYF
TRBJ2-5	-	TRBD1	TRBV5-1	TGCGCCAGCAGCCCTGGACAGGGGGCTCACCAAGAGACCCAGTACTTC	CASSPGQGAHQETQYF